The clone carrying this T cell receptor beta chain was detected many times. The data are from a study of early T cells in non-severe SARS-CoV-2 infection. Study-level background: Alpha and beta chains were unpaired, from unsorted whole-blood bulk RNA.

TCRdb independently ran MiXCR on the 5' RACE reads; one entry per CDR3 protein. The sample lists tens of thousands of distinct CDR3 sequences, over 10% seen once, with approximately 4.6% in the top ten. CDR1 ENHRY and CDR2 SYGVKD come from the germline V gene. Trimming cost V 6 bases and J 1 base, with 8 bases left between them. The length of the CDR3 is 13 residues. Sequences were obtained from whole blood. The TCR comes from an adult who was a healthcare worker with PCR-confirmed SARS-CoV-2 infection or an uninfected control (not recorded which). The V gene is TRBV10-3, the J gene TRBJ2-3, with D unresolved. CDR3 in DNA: TGTGCCATCAGGGCCCAGGGCACAGATACGCAGTATTTT. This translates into CAIRAQGTDTQYF.